This TCR beta chain was obtained from a study of T-cell memory formation after mild COVID-19. Germline lookup yields CDR1 GTSNPN and CDR2 SVGIG (reference sequence). Deletions cut 0 bases from V and 0 bases from J, with 12 bases between. This CDR3 region has 15 residues. TCRdb re-derived calls from the 5' RACE reads in MiXCR, one entry per CDR3 protein. The sample lists approximately 490,000 distinct CDR3 sequences, about a fifth occurring once. General study findings and limits: Clones that contracted clustered mainly in CM and EM if CD4+ and in EMRA if CD8+. Pre-infection memory showed some responding clones, and this suggested that cross-reactive memory joined. For second-wave clones that peaked at day 37, SARS-CoV-2 specificity went unverified.

As for this clonotype: The antigen is not known.

Sequencing was done on a sample of PBMCs or a T cell subset sorted from them (not recorded which). The TCR sequence derives from an adult woman who had mild COVID-19 (a few samples of this study predate the infection). Cell type and time point are not known. The rearrangement joins TRBV30 to TRBJ2-7, with a weak D call TRBD1 (6 bases). CDR3 nucleotides: TGTGCCTGGAGTGTACCAGGGGCCCGCTCCTACGAGCAGTACTTC. Encoded protein: CAWSVPGARSYEQYF.